This T cell receptor (beta chain) was profiled in a study of blood T cell repertoires in COVID-19. About the study: In each case, the material was cDNA or gDNA derived from T cells, B-cell-depleted T cells, or PBMCs.

Method: immunoSEQ multiplex PCR; TCRdb's copy keeps in-frame clones and lacks some. The repertoire holds tens of thousands of clones, with over 70% as singletons. With 0 bases clipped from V and 10 bases from J, the junction kept 6 bases outside the gene matches. The CDR3 extends over 13 amino acids. Germline V gene lookup returns CDR1 MNHEY and CDR2 SVGAGI. The clonotype comes from a human donor in a cohort sampled during active COVID-19. The sequencing input was peripheral blood. V is TRBV6-5 and J is TRBJ2-7, with 7 nucleotides matching TRBD1. The DNA of the CDR3 is TGTGCCAGCAGTTACTCGAACAGGGGCGCCCAGTACTTC. Protein: CASSYSNRGAQYF.